These T cell receptor beta chains were read from a single sample in a study of blood T cell repertoires in COVID-19. Clones were read by immunoSEQ multiplex PCR, and TCRdb kept only the in-frame ones, dropping some. This sample has about 270,000 clones, with around 82% found just once. The sample was peripheral blood. The source is a woman aged 18-29 years with acute or convalescent COVID-19. Both conserved end residues are part of each CDR3. A D gene is named only where the DNA matches it firmly. A row's size may be missing; if present it is once, few, many or a size class.

TRBV5-1	.	TRBJ1-1	.	TGCGCCAGCAGCCCCACCGGGCAGGCGGGGGCTGAAGCTTTCTTT	CASSPTGQAGAEAFF
TRBV5-1	TRBD2	TRBJ2-3	.	TGCGCCAGCAGCCCCCAACCGGGACTAGCGATAGATACGCAGTATTTT	CASSPQPGLAIDTQYF
TRBV27	.	TRBJ1-1	.	TGTGCCAGCAGTCTTTCCTTATGGAACCGGGACACTGAAGCTTTCTTT	CASSLSLWNRDTEAFF
TRBV30	TRBD1	TRBJ2-7	medium-sized	TGTGCCTGGGGACAGGGCTACGAGCAGTACTTC	CAWGQGYEQYF
TRBV9	.	TRBJ1-6	.	TGTGCCAGCAGCGTAGCTGGTGTCAGTAATTCACCCCTCCACTTT	CASSVAGVSNSPLHF
TRBV25-1	.	TRBJ1-1	.	TGTGCCAGCAGTGACACGGGAGTCGGTGAAGCTTTCTTT	CASSDTGVGEAFF
TRBV19	.	TRBJ1-2	.	TGTGCCAGTAGTATCACAGGGAATTCCGCCGAATATGGCTACACCTTC	CASSITGNSAEYGYTF
TRBV6-5	.	TRBJ1-2	once	TGTGCCAGCAGTACACAGGGTCGCTATGGCTACACCTTC	CASSTQGRYGYTF
TRBV7-9	.	TRBJ1-4	.	TGTGCCAGCAGCTTAGGTAGTGCCTTTAATGAAAAACTGTTTTTT	CASSLGSAFNEKLFF
TRBV6-1	TRBD2	TRBJ2-1	few	TGTGCCAGCAGTGAAGGACTAGCGGGAGGTTTTGAGCAGTTCTTC	CASSEGLAGGFEQFF
TRBV5-1	TRBD1	TRBJ1-1	.	TGCGCCAGCAGCCTAACGGGACAGGGTAAATTGAACACTGAAGCTTTCTTT	CASSLTGQGKLNTEAFF
TRBV27	TRBD1	TRBJ2-7	once	TGTGCCAGCAGTTTATCCCCTACCGGACAGGACGAGCAGTACTTC	CASSLSPTGQDEQYF
TRBV5-6	TRBD2	TRBJ2-5	.	TGTGCCAGCAGCTTGGAGGTAGCGGGAGGCGCGGAGACCCAGTACTTC	CASSLEVAGGAETQYF
TRBV6-2/TRBV6-3	.	TRBJ1-3	.	TGTGCCAGCAGGCCTAGGGAGCTATCTGGAAACACCATATATTTT	CASRPRELSGNTIYF
TRBV6-2/TRBV6-3	TRBD2	TRBJ2-3	many	TGTGCCAGCAGTTACAGAGACTGGGAGGGCCGTGCAGATACGCAGTATTTT	CASSYRDWEGRADTQYF
TRBV13	TRBD1	TRBJ1-1	.	TGTGCCAGCAGCTTAGGCCGGGACAGGGAAGCTTTCTTT	CASSLGRDREAFF
TRBV6-5	.	TRBJ2-1	.	TGTGCCAGCAGTCCGGACAGAGGTGCCTACAATGAGCAGTTCTTC	CASSPDRGAYNEQFF
TRBV10-3	TRBD2	TRBJ2-5	.	TGTGCCACCTACCCCGGGCTAGCGGAGCAAGAGACCCAGTACTTC	CATYPGLAEQETQYF
TRBV6-2/TRBV6-3	TRBD1	TRBJ1-2	once	TGTGCCAGCAGCACATCACCGGGACAGGGGAACTATGGCTACACCTTC	CASSTSPGQGNYGYTF
TRBV11-3	.	TRBJ1-5	many	TGTGCCAGCAGCTATGACAGTATCAATCAGCCCCAGCATTTT	CASSYDSINQPQHF
TRBV7-8	.	TRBJ2-7	.	TGTGCCAGCAGCTTAGGGGAGTACGAGCAGTACTTC	CASSLGEYEQYF
TRBV3-1/TRBV3-2	.	TRBJ2-7	.	TGTGCCAGCAGCCAAGATAGAAGCGGGCTTTACGAGCAGTACTTC	CASSQDRSGLYEQYF
TRBV20-1	.	TRBJ2-3	.	TGCAGTGCGATTCGGGTTACGCAGTATTTT	CSAIRVTQYF
TRBV4-1	TRBD1	TRBJ1-5	once	TGCGCCAGCAGCCAAGATACGGGGACAGGGGAAGGAGCGGGTCAGCCCCAGCATTTT	CASSQDTGTGEGAGQPQHF
TRBV14	.	TRBJ1-1	.	TGTGCCAGCAGCCAAGGACAGTCCTCTCGTCAAAAAGCTTTCTTT	CASSQGQSSRQKAFF
TRBV9	.	TRBJ1-2	.	TGTGCCAGCAGCCCAGGGACTGTAGCTAACTATGGCTACACCTTC	CASSPGTVANYGYTF
TRBV6-1	TRBD1	TRBJ1-5	few	TGTGCCAGCAGTGAATGGGCAGGGGGCTACTCTCAGCCCCAGCATTTT	CASSEWAGGYSQPQHF
TRBV24-1	.	TRBJ2-1	.	TGTGCCACCAGTGCGCTAGAACAGGTTAACAATGAGCAGTTCTTC	CATSALEQVNNEQFF
TRBV5-4	TRBD2	TRBJ2-7	.	TGTGCCAGCAGCCCCCCCGGGACTAGCGGGTACGAGCAGTACTTC	CASSPPGTSGYEQYF
TRBV12-3/TRBV12-4	.	TRBJ1-1	few	TGTGCCAGCAGTTTGGACTTGAACACTGAAGCTTTCTTT	CASSLDLNTEAFF
TRBV7-2	.	TRBJ2-2	.	TGTGCCAGCAGGAGGGGGACTATTCCCACCGGGGAGCTGTTTTTT	CASRRGTIPTGELFF
TRBV5-1	.	TRBJ2-1	.	TGCGCCAGCAACCCGGGGAGGTCCTACAATGAGCAGTTCTTC	CASNPGRSYNEQFF
TRBV7-9	.	TRBJ2-1	.	TGTGCCAGCAGCTTAGGCTTGGCTAGCGAGGATTCCTACAATGAGCAGTTCTTC	CASSLGLASEDSYNEQFF
TRBV3-1/TRBV3-2	.	TRBJ1-3	.	TGTGCCAGCAGCCAAGTCGCGGGAAACACCATTTATTTT	CASSQVAGNTIYF
TRBV6-2/TRBV6-3	.	TRBJ1-4	once	TGTGCCAGCAGTACACGGGACGCCGGAGGGGAAAAACTGTTTTTT	CASSTRDAGGEKLFF
TRBV27	TRBD1	TRBJ2-7	.	TGTGCCAGCAGTCGCTCGGGACAGGGGCTTGCCGAGCAGTACTTC	CASSRSGQGLAEQYF
TRBV7-9	TRBD2	TRBJ2-2	few	TGTGCCAGCAGCTCCAGACTAGCGGAGAACACCGGGGAGCTGTTTTTT	CASSSRLAENTGELFF
TRBV7-2	.	TRBJ1-1	.	TGTGCCAGCAGCTTAGTGGGGAGGGGGTCGGCTGAAGCTTTCTTT	CASSLVGRGSAEAFF
TRBV14	TRBD2	TRBJ2-1	.	TGTGCCAGCAGCCAAGATCTTGGGACTAGCGGGACCGCCTACAATGAGCAGTTCTTC	CASSQDLGTSGTAYNEQFF
TRBV13	TRBD1	TRBJ2-1	once	TGTGCCAGCAGCTCAGGACAGGTGAGGAGTGAGCAGTTCTTC	CASSSGQVRSEQFF
TRBV12-5	.	TRBJ2-1	.	TGTGCTAGTGGTTTGGACAGGGTGCAGTTCTTC	CASGLDRVQFF
TRBV7-6	TRBD1	TRBJ2-1	.	TGTGCCAGCAGTCTCGGACAGGGACCCTACAATGAGCAGTTCTTC	CASSLGQGPYNEQFF
TRBV9	.	TRBJ1-6	.	TGTGCCAGCAGCTGGTCTGGGTCGGGCTATAATTCACCCCTCCACTTT	CASSWSGSGYNSPLHF
TRBV18	.	TRBJ2-1	.	TGTGCCAGCTCACCACTAGCGGCCTCCTACAATGAGCAGTTCTTC	CASSPLAASYNEQFF
TRBV10-2	TRBD2	TRBJ2-2	.	TGCGCCAGCAGACTCGGACTAGCACACACGAACACCGGGGAGCTGTTTTTT	CASRLGLAHTNTGELFF
TRBV19	TRBD1	TRBJ1-1	.	TGTGCCAGTAGTCTCCAGGGGGCGGCTGAAGCTTTCTTT	CASSLQGAAEAFF